The source of this T cell receptor (beta chain) is a study of T cells in Graves' hyperthyroidism and ophthalmopathy. Researchers amplified the TCR beta CDR3 regions from RNA transcripts. During a first-round RT-PCR of the TCR CDR3, the HTBI primer set was used. Using its own MiXCR run on the multiplex PCR reads, TCRdb lists one record per CDR3 protein. The sample has roughly 250,000 distinct CDR3 sequences, 20% to 25% seen once. V shed 0 bases and J shed 10 bases, with 13 bases lying between them. This CDR3 is built from 14 residues. In germline, CDR1 is SGHDN, CDR2 FVKESK. Sequenced input: blood. The sequence came from a man in his thirties or forties with Graves' ophthalmopathy. The chain employs TRBV14 and TRBJ2-1, with D unresolved. The CDR3 reads CASSQDRGLTEQFF. The CDR3 nucleotides are TGTGCCAGCAGCCAAGATCGTGGGCTGACCGAGCAGTTCTTC.